The 27 T cell receptor beta chains below all came from one sample that was sequenced in a study of blood T cell repertoires in COVID-19. Libraries were prepared by immunoSEQ multiplex PCR; TCRdb keeps only in-frame clonotypes and omits some of them. The table shows about 520,000 clones, with roughly 88% occurring only once. Specimen: peripheral blood. The receptors were sampled from a human donor in a cohort sampled during active COVID-19.

CDR3 sequence: CAWSGWRVEQYF. The CDR3 nucleotides read TGTGCCTGGAGTGGGTGGAGGGTCGAGCAGTACTTC. V is TRBV30 and J is TRBJ2-7; D possibly corresponds to TRBD2 (6 bases). Germline loops: CDR1 GTSNPN, CDR2 SVGIG (reference sequence). Trimming left V 1 base short and J 6 bases short, with 10 bases between. This CDR3 spans 12 amino acids.

The chain combines TRBV5-1 with TRBJ2-1, with unresolved D. This CDR3 has 13 residues. V was shortened by 0 bases and J by 7 bases, with 8 bases between the two germline ends. Germline-derived CDR1 and CDR2 are SGHRS and YFSETQ. This CDR3 reads CASSLGLRNEQFF. The CDR3 DNA reads as TGCGCCAGCAGCTTGGGACTTAGGAATGAGCAGTTCTTC. The variable domain in full, with the rest retrieved from reference TRBV5-1 and TRBJ2-1, is KAGVTQTPRYLIKTRGQQVTLSCSPISGHRSVSWYQQTPGQGLQFLFEYFSETQRNKGNFPGRFSGRQFSNSRSEMNVSTLELGDSALYLCASSLGLRNEQFFGPGTRLTVL.

A note on this clone: Additional DNA sequences in this sample encode the identical CDR3. V usage is TRBV5-1 and J usage is TRBJ1-1; 8 bases agree with TRBD1. The CDR3 spans 14 residues. V lost 4 bases, J lost 8 bases, and 10 bases stayed unmatched. The germline V gene encodes CDR1 SGHRS and CDR2 YFSETQ. Here the CDR3 DNA reads TGCGCCAGCAGCACGACAGGGGTAGGCGGCGAAGCTTTCTTT. Protein sequence: CASSTTGVGGEAFF.

The gene calls are TRBV20-1 and TRBJ2-1; 9 bases align to TRBD2. The V segment lost 3 bases and the J segment 3 bases; nucleotides outside the gene matches: 9. The germline CDR1 and CDR2 sequences are DFQATT and SNEGSKA (reference sequence). The CDR3 runs 16 residues. The CDR3 sequence is CSASYLGREGYNEQFF. The DNA for the CDR3 is TGCAGTGCTAGTTATCTCGGGCGGGAGGGCTACAATGAGCAGTTCTTC.

V is TRBV12-3 or TRBV12-4 and J is TRBJ1-2; TRBD1 matches at 9 bases. Trimming at V came to 4 bases and at J to 8 bases, leaving 5 bases not matched to a gene. The CDR3 runs 13 residues. The CDR3 bases are TGTGCCAGCAGTTGGGACAGGGACGCCGGCTACACCTTC. It yields the protein CASSWDRDAGYTF.

The chain links TRBV9 to TRBJ2-6; D perhaps matches TRBD1 (6 bases). There are 17 residues in the CDR3. The germline CDR1 and CDR2 sequences are SGDLS and YYNGEE. Trimming pared 2 bases from V and 4 bases from J, leaving 16 bases between. CDR3 bases: TGTGCCAGCAGCGTTTTTCCTCCAGGGGCGGGGGCCAACGTCCTGACTTTC. As protein: CASSVFPPGAGANVLTF.

This clone has just a few counts. The V and J genes are TRBV5-4 and TRBJ1-1, with 10 bases aligning to TRBD1. The CDR3 sequence is 15 residues long. J lost 2 bases, V lost 0 bases, and 1 base had no gene match. Looked up from germline, CDR1 is SGHNT and CDR2 is YYREEE (reference sequence). The CDR3 region is CASSLGDRGNTEAFF. The CDR3 region has the DNA TGTGCCAGCAGCTTGGGGGACAGGGGCAACACTGAAGCTTTCTTT. Variable domain in full (rest from reference TRBV5-4 and TRBJ1-1): ETGVTQSPTHLIKTRGQQVTLRCSSQSGHNTVSWYQQALGQGPQFIFQYYREEENGRGNFPPRFSGLQFPNYSSELNVNALELDDSALYLCASSLGDRGNTEAFFGQGTRLTVV.

The chain carries TRBV5-1 and TRBJ1-4; tentatively, D is TRBD1 (6 bases). Per the germline V gene, CDR1 is SGHRS and CDR2 is YFSETQ. This CDR3 region has 14 residues. V lost 0 bases, J lost 7 bases, and 10 bases lay in between. Here the CDR3 reads CASSLEAGVEKLFF. The DNA of the CDR3 is TGCGCCAGCAGCTTGGAGGCAGGGGTTGAAAAACTGTTTTTT.

V is TRBV18 and J is TRBJ1-2; 9 bases are shared with TRBD1. Germline CDR1 and CDR2: KGHSH and LQKENI. Losses at the gene ends were 2 bases for V and 8 bases for J; bases not matched to a gene: 9. The CDR3 loop spans 15 amino acids. The CDR3 DNA is TGTGCCAGCTCACCAGGGACAGGGAAGCAGGGCGGCTACACCTTC. This gives the protein CASSPGTGKQGGYTF.

The V gene is TRBV7-2, the J gene TRBJ2-3; 9 nucleotides agree with TRBD2. CDR1 is SGHTA and CDR2 is FQGNSA in the germline V gene. CDR3 length: 16 residues. V lost 3 bases and J lost 5; bases outside the gene matches: 9. CDR3 sequence reads: CASSFWREGTGDTQYF. The DNA of the CDR3 is TGTGCCAGCAGCTTCTGGCGGGAGGGCACGGGAGATACGCAGTATTTT.

The rearrangement links TRBV10-3 to TRBJ1-1; 12 bases align to TRBD1. The V and J ends lost 7 bases and 4 bases, in that order; junction bases with no gene match: 7. The V gene's germline CDR1 is ENHRY and CDR2 SYGVKD. The CDR3 totals 15 residues. CDR3 in DNA: TGTGCCATCAACAGGGACAGGGGGCGCGTCACTGAAGCTTTCTTT. Translated: CAINRDRGRVTEAFF.

This clone was seen just once. V and J are TRBV12-3 or TRBV12-4 and TRBJ2-3; 8 nucleotides align to TRBD2. The CDR3 runs 13 residues. Germline trimming cut 9 bases from V and 1 base from J; bases unmatched to any gene: 3. The CDR3 sequence: CASTSGGTDTQYF. The CDR3 DNA is TGTGCCAGTACTAGCGGTGGCACAGATACGCAGTATTTT.

The chain has TRBV19 and TRBJ2-3; 8 positions agree with TRBD1. The CDR3 is 15 residues long. The J segment lost 3 bases and the V segment lost 7 bases, leaving 9 bases of the junction unmatched. CDR1 is LNHDA and CDR2 is SQIVND in the germline V gene (reference sequence). The CDR3 DNA is TGTGCCAGTACCCACCAGGGGGCTAGAACAGATACGCAGTATTTT. Amino acid sequence: CASTHQGARTDTQYF.

In DNA form, the CDR3 reads TGTGCCAGCTCTGTGGGGGCGTTGGACGAGCAGTACTTC. Amino acid sequence: CASSVGALDEQYF. The rearrangement links TRBV28 to TRBJ2-7; D possibly corresponds to TRBD1 (6 bases). The CDR3 sequence is 13 residues long. V lost 8 bases, J lost 5 bases, and 16 bases lay in between. The V gene's germline CDR1 is MDHEN and CDR2 SYDVKM. The full variable domain, rest sourced from reference TRBV28 and TRBJ2-7, is DVKVTQSSRYLVKRTGEKVFLECVQDMDHENMFWYRQDPGLGLRLIYFSYDVKMKEKGDIPEGYSVSREKKERFSLILESASTNQTSMYLCASSVGALDEQYFGPGTRLTVT.

The chain uses TRBV27 and TRBJ1-1; D might be TRBD1 (5 bases). The CDR3 runs 15 residues. V was trimmed by 4 bases and J by 0 bases, leaving 12 bases between them. Looked up from germline, CDR1 is MNHEY and CDR2 is SMNVEV (reference sequence). This CDR3 reads CASSYTGYMNTEAFF. DNA for the CDR3: TGTGCCAGCAGTTATACAGGCTACATGAACACTGAAGCTTTCTTT.

CDR3 loop: CASSQGSAFGYEQYF. The DNA of the CDR3 is TGCGCCAGCAGCCAAGGTTCCGCGTTCGGGTACGAGCAGTACTTC. V gene TRBV4-1 combines with J gene TRBJ2-7; D is undetermined. The CDR3 is 15 amino acids. The V end lost 1 base, the J end lost 4 bases, and 14 bases lay between the germline ends. CDR1 is MGHRA and CDR2 is YSYEKL in the germline V gene.

This sequence joins TRBV15 and TRBJ2-7; TRBD2 aligns across 11 bases. This CDR3 has 16 amino acids. The ends lost 1 base at V and 6 bases at J; junction bases unmatched: 8. Germline V gives CDR1 LNHNV, CDR2 YYDKDF (reference sequence). Written as DNA, the CDR3 is TGTGCCACCAGCAGAGGGGGTAGCGGGAGGGCTGTCGAGCAGTACTTC. This sequence encodes CATSRGGSGRAVEQYF.

The chain couples TRBV12-5 to TRBJ2-1; D call uncertain. The CDR3 loop spans 15 amino acids. V was shortened by 7 bases and J by 0 bases, with 13 bases between the two germline ends. The germline V gene encodes CDR1 LGHNT and CDR2 FRNRAP. Written as DNA, the CDR3 is TGTGCTAGTGTGGCCAGTTCTCTCTCCTACAATGAGCAGTTCTTC. Translation: CASVASSLSYNEQFF.

This clone is a singleton in its sample. The gene calls are TRBV3-1 (or the pseudogene TRBV3-2) and TRBJ2-3, with 16 nucleotides matching TRBD2. V trimming: 4 bases; J trimming: 3 bases; junction bases outside the gene matches: 7. Germline V gene lookup returns CDR1 LGHDT and CDR2 YNNKEL (reference sequence). The CDR3 runs to 18 residues. Here the CDR3 DNA reads TGTGCCAGCAGCCGCCTTGGGACTAGCGGGAGGGGGACAGATACGCAGTATTTT. Protein product: CASSRLGTSGRGTDTQYF.

The chain employs TRBV30 and TRBJ2-7; 8 bases map to TRBD1. The CDR3 has 14 amino acids. J lost 0 bases, V lost 1 base, and 2 bases had no gene match. From germline, CDR1 is GTSNPN and CDR2 SVGIG (reference sequence). The CDR3 loop reads CAWSGQGFSYEQYF. DNA of the CDR3: TGTGCCTGGAGTGGACAGGGGTTCTCCTACGAGCAGTACTTC.

The gene calls are TRBV9 and TRBJ1-3; maybe TRBD1 (5 bases). The V end was cut by 0 bases, the J end by 4 bases, with 11 bases between. Per the germline V gene, CDR1 is SGDLS and CDR2 is YYNGEE. The CDR3 loop spans 15 amino acids. CDR3 residues: CASSVATGVGNTIYF. CDR3 DNA: TGTGCCAGCAGCGTAGCTACGGGGGTCGGAAACACCATATATTTT. The full variable domain, rest sourced from reference TRBV9 and TRBJ1-3, is DSGVTQTPKHLITATGQRVTLRCSPRSGDLSVYWYQQSLDQGLQFLIQYYNGEERAKGNILERFSAQQFPDLHSELNLSSLELGDSALYFCASSVATGVGNTIYFGEGSWLTVV.

This sequence joins TRBV19 and TRBJ2-1, with 12 bases matching TRBD2. CDR3 length equals 15 residues. The trim removed 4 bases at V and 4 bases at J, leaving 2 bases unmatched. Germline CDR1 LNHDA, CDR2 SQIVND (reference sequence). CDR3: CASSRGLAGYNEQFF. The CDR3 DNA follows: TGTGCCAGTAGTAGAGGACTAGCGGGATACAATGAGCAGTTCTTC.

This chain joins TRBV24-1 and TRBJ2-1; D might be TRBD1 (5 bases). V lost 6 bases and J lost 0, with 14 bases in between. The CDR3 has 16 amino acids. CDR1 and CDR2 from the germline V gene are KGHDR and SFDVKD. The CDR3 region is CATSSLGQSSYNEQFF. As DNA, the CDR3 is TGTGCCACCAGTTCCCTCGGACAAAGCTCCTACAATGAGCAGTTCTTC.

The chain has TRBV7-9 and TRBJ1-1, with D uncertain. This CDR3 contains 14 residues. Germline CDR1 and CDR2: SEHNR and FQNEAQ (reference sequence). V was pared by 1 base and J by 3 bases, with 9 bases between. The CDR3 protein is CASSLVPFDTEAFF. Here the CDR3 DNA reads TGTGCCAGCAGCTTAGTCCCCTTTGACACTGAAGCTTTCTTT.

The chain links TRBV4-1 to TRBJ2-4, with TRBD1 identical over 9 bases. The CDR3 consists of 15 residues. The ends lost 3 bases at V and 7 bases at J; junction bases unmatched: 7. Germline-derived CDR1 and CDR2 are MGHRA and YSYEKL. In DNA, the CDR3 is TGCGCCAGCAGCCAGCAACAGGGGGCGAGGAACATTCAGTACTTC. Its protein product is CASSQQQGARNIQYF.

The chain couples TRBV5-5 to TRBJ2-3, with D perhaps TRBD2 (6 bases). Trimming shortened V by 4 bases and J by 3 bases, and 18 bases separated the two germline ends. The CDR3 is 16 residues long. CDR1 is SGHKS and CDR2 is YYEKEE in the germline V gene (reference sequence). Here the CDR3 DNA reads TGTGCCAGCAGCAAGGGCGGGATGGCTCAAACAGATACGCAGTATTTT. This sequence encodes CASSKGGMAQTDTQYF.

V is TRBV7-2 and J is TRBJ2-7; a possible D gene is TRBD1 (6 bases). The V and J ends lost 5 bases and 6 bases respectively, with 23 bases between them. The germline V gene has CDR1 SGHTA and CDR2 FQGNSA. CDR3 length equals 16 residues. This CDR3 is CASSPLYGQPNPEQYF. CDR3 bases: TGTGCCAGCAGCCCGCTGTACGGACAGCCCAATCCCGAGCAGTACTTC.